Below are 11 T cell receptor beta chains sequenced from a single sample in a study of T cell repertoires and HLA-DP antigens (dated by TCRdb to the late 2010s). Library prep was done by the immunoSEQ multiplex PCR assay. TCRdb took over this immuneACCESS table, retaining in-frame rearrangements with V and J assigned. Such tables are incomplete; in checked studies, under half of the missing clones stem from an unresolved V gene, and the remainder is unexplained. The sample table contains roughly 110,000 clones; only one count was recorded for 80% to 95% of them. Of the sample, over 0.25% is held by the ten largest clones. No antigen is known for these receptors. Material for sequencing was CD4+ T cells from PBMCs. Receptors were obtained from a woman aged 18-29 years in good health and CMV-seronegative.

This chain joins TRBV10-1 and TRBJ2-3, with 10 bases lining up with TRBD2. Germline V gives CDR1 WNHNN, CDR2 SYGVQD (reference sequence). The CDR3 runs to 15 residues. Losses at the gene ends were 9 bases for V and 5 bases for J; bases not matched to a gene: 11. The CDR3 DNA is TGCGCCAGTTCGGACCAGCGGGAGGGCCAAGATACGCAGTATTTT. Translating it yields CASSDQREGQDTQYF.

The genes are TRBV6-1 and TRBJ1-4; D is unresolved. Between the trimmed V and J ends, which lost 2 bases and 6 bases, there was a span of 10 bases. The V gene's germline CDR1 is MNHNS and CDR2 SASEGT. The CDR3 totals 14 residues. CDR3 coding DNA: TGTGCCAGCAGTGAATATGGGCCTCATGAAAAACTGTTTTTT. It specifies CASSEYGPHEKLFF.

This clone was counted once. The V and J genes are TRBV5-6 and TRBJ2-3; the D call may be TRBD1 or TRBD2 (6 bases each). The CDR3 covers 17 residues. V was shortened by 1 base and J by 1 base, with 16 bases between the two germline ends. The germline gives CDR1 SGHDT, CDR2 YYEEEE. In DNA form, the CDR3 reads TGTGCCAGCAGCTTGTACCAGGGGAGGTTGGGCACAGATACGCAGTATTTT. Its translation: CASSLYQGRLGTDTQYF.

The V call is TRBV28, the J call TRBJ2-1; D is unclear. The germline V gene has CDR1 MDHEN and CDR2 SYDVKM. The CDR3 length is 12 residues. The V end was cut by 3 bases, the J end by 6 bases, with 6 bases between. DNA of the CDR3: TGTGCCAGCAGTTTCGCCCTCAATGAGCAGTTCTTC. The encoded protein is CASSFALNEQFF.

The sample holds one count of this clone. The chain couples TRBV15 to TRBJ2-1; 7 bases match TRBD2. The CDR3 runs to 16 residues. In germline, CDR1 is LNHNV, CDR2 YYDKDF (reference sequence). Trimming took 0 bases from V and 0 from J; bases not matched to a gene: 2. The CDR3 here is CATSREWGGSYNEQFF. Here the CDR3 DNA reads TGTGCCACCAGCAGAGAATGGGGGGGCTCCTACAATGAGCAGTTCTTC.

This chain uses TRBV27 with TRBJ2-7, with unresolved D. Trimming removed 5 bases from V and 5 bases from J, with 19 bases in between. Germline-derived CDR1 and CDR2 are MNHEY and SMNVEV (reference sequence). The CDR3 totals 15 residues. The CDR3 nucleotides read TGTGCCAGCAGTACGGCCTTGGTAGGTAGGGACGAGCAGTACTTC. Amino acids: CASSTALVGRDEQYF.

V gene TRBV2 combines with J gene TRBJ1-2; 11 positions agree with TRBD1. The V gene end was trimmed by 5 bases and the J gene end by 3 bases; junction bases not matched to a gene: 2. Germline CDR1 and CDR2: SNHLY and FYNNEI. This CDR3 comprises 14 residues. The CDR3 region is CASSWTGGDYGYTF. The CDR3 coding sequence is TGTGCCAGCAGTTGGACAGGGGGCGACTATGGCTACACCTTC.

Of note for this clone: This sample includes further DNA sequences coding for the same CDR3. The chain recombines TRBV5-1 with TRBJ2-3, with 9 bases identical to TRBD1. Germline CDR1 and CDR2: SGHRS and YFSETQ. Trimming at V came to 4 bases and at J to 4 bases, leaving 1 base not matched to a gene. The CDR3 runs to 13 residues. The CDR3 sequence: CASSRDRADTQYF. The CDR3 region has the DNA TGCGCCAGCAGCCGGGACAGGGCAGATACGCAGTATTTT.

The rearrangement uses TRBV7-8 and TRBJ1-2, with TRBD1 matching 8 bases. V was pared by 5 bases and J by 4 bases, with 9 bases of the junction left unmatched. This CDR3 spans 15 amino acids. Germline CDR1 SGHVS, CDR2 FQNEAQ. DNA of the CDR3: TGTGCCAGCAGCCCACGGACAGGGACCGGCTATGGCTACACCTTC. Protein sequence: CASSPRTGTGYGYTF.

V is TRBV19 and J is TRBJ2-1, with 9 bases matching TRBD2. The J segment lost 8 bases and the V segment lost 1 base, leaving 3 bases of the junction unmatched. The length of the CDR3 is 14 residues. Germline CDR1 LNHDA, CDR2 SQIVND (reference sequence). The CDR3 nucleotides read TGTGCCAGTAGTATAGGCGGGGGGGCCTATGAGCAGTTCTTC. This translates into CASSIGGGAYEQFF.

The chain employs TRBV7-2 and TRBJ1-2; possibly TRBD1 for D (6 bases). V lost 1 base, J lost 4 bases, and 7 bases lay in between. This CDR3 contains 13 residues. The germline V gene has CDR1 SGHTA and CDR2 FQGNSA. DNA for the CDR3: TGTGCCAGCAGCTTAGAACAGGGCTATGGCTACACCTTC. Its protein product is CASSLEQGYGYTF.